The 5 T cell receptor beta chains listed next were all sequenced from one sample in a study of monozygotic twins with inflammatory bowel disease. TCRdb re-called the 5' RACE reads; every CDR3 protein appears as one record, without DNA. Found here are about 140,000 distinct CDR3 sequences; the top ten clones hold about 2.6%. Sequencing was done on a sample of blood. The source of these receptors is a human donor with ulcerative colitis or Crohn's disease, or a healthy co-twin of an affected twin (not recorded which).

J is TRBJ2-7 and V is TRBV7-2; TCRdb returns TRBD1, unconfirmable since there is no DNA. This CDR3 has 16 residues. Per germline, CDR1 SGHTA and CDR2 FQGNSA. CDR3 residues: CASSLSLAGVSYEQYF.

V and J are TRBV12-3 or TRBV12-4 and TRBJ2-1; the TCRdb D gene call, TRBD1, has no DNA to confirm it. The CDR3 length is 17 residues. The CDR3 is CASSNSGGGSSYNEQFF.

The genes are TRBV7-2 and TRBJ2-1; lacking DNA, the TRBD1 call made by TCRdb goes unchecked. The CDR3 covers 14 residues. CDR1 and CDR2 from the germline V gene are SGHTA and FQGNSA. This CDR3 reads CASSIGGPYNEQFF.

The chain has TRBV7-3 and TRBJ2-2; TCRdb lists TRBD2, though no DNA is available to test this call. The CDR3 totals 14 residues. The germline V gene has CDR1 SGHTA and CDR2 FQGTGA. The chain's CDR3 is CASSLRARTGELFF.

This chain connects TRBV5-1 to TRBJ1-3; TCRdb picks TRBD1, but there is no DNA to check that call. Germline-derived CDR1 and CDR2 are SGHRS and YFSETQ. This CDR3 is built from 15 residues. The CDR3 sequence: CASSFRESSGNTIYF.